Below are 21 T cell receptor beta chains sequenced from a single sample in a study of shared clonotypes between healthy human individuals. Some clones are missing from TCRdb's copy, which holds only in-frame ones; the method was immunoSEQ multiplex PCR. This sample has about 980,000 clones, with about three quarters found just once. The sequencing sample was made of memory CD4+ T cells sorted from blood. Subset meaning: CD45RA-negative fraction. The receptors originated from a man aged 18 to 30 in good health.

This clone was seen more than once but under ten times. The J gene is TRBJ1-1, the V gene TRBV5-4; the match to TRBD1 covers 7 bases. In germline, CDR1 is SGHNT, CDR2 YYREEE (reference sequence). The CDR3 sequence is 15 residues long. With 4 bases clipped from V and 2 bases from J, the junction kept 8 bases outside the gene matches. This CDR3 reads CASSGQQGSNTEAFF. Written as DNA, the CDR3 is TGTGCCAGCAGCGGCCAACAGGGGAGTAACACTGAAGCTTTCTTT. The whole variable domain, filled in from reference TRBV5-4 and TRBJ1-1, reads ETGVTQSPTHLIKTRGQQVTLRCSSQSGHNTVSWYQQALGQGPQFIFQYYREEENGRGNFPPRFSGLQFPNYSSELNVNALELDDSALYLCASSGQQGSNTEAFFGQGTRLTVV.

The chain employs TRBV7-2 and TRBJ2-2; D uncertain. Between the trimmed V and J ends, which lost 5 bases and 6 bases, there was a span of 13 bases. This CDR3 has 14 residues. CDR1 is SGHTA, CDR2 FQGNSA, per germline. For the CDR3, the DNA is TGTGCCAGCAGCCCCGCTTACCTAGCCGGGGAGCTGTTTTTT. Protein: CASSPAYLAGELFF.

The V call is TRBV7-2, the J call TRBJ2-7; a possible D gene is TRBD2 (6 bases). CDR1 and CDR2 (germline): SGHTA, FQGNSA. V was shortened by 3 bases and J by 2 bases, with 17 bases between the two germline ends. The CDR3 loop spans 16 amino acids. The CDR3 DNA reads TGTGCCAGCAGCTTTAGCGGAGCGACAGTGACCTACGAGCAGTACTTC. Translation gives CASSFSGATVTYEQYF.

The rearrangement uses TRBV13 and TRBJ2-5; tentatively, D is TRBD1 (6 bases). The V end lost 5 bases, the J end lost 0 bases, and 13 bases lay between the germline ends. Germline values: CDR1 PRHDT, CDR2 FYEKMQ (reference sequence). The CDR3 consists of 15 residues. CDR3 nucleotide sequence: TGTGCCAGCAGCCCCCGACAGGACTACCAAGAGACCCAGTACTTC. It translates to CASSPRQDYQETQYF.

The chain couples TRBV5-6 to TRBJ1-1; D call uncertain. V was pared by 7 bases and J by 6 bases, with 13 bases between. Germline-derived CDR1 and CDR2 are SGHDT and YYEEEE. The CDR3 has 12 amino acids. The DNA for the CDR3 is TGTGCCAGCGGGGTCCGCTGGGCTGAAGCTTTCTTT. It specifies CASGVRWAEAFF.

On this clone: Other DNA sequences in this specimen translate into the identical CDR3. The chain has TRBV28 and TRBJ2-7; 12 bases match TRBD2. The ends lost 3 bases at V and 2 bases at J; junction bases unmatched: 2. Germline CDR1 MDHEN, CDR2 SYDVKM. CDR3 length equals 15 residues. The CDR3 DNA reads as TGTGCCAGCAGTTTGGCTAGCGGGGGGGCCTACGAGCAGTACTTC. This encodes CASSLASGGAYEQYF.

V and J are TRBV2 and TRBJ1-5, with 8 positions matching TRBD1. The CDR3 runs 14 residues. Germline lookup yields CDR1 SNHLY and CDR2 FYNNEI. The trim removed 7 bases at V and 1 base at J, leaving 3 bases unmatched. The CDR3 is CASKTGASNQPQHF. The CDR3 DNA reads TGTGCCAGCAAGACAGGGGCGAGCAATCAGCCCCAGCATTTT.

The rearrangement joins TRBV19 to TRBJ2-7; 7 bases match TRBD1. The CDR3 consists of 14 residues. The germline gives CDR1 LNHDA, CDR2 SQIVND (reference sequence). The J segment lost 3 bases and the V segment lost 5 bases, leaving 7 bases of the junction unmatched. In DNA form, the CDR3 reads TGTGCCAGTAGTTCGACAGGGATGCTCTACGAGCAGTACTTC. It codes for CASSSTGMLYEQYF.

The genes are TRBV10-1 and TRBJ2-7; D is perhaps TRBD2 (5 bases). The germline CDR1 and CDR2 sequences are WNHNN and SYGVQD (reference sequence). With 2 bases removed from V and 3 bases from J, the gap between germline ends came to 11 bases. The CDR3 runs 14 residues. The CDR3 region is CASSEDSSSYEQYF. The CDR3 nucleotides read TGCGCCAGCAGTGAGGACTCTAGCAGCTACGAGCAGTACTTC.

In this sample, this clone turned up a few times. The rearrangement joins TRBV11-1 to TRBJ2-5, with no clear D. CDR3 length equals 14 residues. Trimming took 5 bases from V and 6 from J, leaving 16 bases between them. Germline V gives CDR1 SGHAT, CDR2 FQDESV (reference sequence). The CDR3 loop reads CASSDIGRGQTQYF. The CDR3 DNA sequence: TGTGCCAGCAGCGACATCGGACGCGGACAGACCCAGTACTTC.

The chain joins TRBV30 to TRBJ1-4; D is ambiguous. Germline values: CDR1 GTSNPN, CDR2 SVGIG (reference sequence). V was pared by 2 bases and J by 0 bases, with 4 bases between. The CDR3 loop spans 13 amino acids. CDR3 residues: CAWSRATNEKLFF. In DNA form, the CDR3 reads TGTGCCTGGAGTCGGGCAACTAATGAAAAACTGTTTTTT.

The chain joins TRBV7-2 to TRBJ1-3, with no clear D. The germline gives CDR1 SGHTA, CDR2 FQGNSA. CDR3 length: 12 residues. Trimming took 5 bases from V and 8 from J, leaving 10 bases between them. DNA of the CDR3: TGTGCCAGCAGCCCTTCCAAACACACCATATATTTT. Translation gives CASSPSKHTIYF.

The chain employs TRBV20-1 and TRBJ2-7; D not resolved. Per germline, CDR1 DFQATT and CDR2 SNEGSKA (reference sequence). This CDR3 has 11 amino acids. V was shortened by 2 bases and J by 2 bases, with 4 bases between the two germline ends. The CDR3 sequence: CSARPTYEQYF. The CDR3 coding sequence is TGCAGTGCTAGACCGACCTACGAGCAGTACTTC.

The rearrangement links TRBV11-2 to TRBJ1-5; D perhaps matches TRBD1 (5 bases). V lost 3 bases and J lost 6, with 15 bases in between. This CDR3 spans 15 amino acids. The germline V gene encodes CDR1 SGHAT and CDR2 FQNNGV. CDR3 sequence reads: CASSFSGGQGQPQHF. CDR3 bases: TGTGCCAGCAGCTTTTCAGGAGGCCAGGGTCAGCCCCAGCATTTT. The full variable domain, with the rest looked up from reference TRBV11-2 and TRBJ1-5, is EAGVAQSPRYKIIEKRQSVAFWCNPISGHATLYWYQQILGQGPKLLIQFQNNGVVDDSQLPKDRFSAERLKGVDSTLKIQPAKLEDSAVYLCASSFSGGQGQPQHFGDGTRLSIL.

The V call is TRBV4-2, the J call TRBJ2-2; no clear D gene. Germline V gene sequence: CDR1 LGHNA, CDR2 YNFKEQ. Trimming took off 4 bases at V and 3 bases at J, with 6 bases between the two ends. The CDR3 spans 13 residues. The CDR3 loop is CASSPGDTGELFF. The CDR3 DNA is TGTGCCAGCAGCCCTGGGGACACCGGGGAGCTGTTTTTT.

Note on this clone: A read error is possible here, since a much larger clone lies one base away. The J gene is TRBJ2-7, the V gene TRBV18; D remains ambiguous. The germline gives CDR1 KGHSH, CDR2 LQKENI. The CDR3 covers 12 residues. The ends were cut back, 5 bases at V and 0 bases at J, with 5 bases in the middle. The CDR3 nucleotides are TGTGCCAGCTCATCCGACTCCTACGAGCAGTACTTC. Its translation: CASSSDSYEQYF.

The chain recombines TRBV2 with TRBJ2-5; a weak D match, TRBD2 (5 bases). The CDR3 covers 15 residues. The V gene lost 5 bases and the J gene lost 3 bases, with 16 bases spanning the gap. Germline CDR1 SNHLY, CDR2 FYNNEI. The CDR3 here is CASSTRPRGEETQYF. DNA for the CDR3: TGTGCCAGCAGTACTAGGCCTCGGGGTGAAGAGACCCAGTACTTC.

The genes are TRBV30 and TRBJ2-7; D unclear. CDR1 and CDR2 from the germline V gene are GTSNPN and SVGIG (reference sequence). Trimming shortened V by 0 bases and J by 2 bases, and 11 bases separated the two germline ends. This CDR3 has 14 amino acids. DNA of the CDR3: TGTGCCTGGAGTGTACTTCGGAAGACCTACGAGCAGTACTTC. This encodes CAWSVLRKTYEQYF.

The CDR3 DNA follows: TGTGCCAGCAGCTCAGTGGGAGCGGGAGGGACAGATACGCAGTATTTT. Its protein product is CASSSVGAGGTDTQYF. This rearrangement joins TRBV7-2 to TRBJ2-3; 10 bases are a match to TRBD2. J was trimmed by 3 bases and V by 4 bases; bases with no gene match: 7. Germline V gives CDR1 SGHTA, CDR2 FQGNSA. The CDR3 loop spans 16 amino acids.

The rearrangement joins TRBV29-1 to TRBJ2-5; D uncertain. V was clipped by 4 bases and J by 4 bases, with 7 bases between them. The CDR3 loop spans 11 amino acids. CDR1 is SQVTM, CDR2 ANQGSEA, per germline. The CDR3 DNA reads TGCAGCGTTGTGACATCAGAGACCCAGTACTTC. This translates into CSVVTSETQYF.

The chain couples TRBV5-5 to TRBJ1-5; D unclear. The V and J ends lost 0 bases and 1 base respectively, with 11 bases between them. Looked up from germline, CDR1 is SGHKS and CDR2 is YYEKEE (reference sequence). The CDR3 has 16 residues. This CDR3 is CASSLGEWRSNQPQHF. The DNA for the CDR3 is TGTGCCAGCAGCTTGGGGGAGTGGCGGAGCAATCAGCCCCAGCATTTT.